This paragraph covers one TCR beta chain sequence. This entry comes from a study of T cells in Graves' hyperthyroidism and ophthalmopathy. Germline V gene lookup returns CDR1 LGHNA and CDR2 YNFKEQ. V shed 6 bases and J 6 bases; nucleotides not matched to a gene: 10. The CDR3 is made up of 15 amino acids. TCR beta CDR3 region amplification was performed from RNA transcripts. First-round RT-PCR targeting the TCR CDR3 was performed with the HTBI primer set. TCRdb reprocessed the multiplex PCR reads via MiXCR and lists one record per CDR3 protein. Of under 350,000 distinct CDR3 sequences listed, around 20% are singletons.

The material sequenced was blood. This sequence joins TRBV4-2 and TRBJ2-7; 11 positions match TRBD2. This clonotype originated in a woman between 50 and 59 years old with Graves' hyperthyroidism. Written as DNA, the CDR3 is TGTGCCAGCAGTTTTAGCGGGAGGGCGAGAGGCGAGCAGTACTTC. Translating gives CASSFSGRARGEQYF.